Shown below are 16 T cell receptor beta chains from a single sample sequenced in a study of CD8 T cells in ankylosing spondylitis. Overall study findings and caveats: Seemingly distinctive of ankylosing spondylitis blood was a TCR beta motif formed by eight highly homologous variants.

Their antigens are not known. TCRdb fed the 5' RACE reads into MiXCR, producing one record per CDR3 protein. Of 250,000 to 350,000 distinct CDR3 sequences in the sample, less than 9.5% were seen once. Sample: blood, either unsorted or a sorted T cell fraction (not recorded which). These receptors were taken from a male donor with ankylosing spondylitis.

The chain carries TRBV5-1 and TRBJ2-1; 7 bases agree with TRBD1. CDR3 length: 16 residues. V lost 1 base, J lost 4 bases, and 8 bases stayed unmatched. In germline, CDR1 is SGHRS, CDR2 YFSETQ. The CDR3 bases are TGCGCCAGCAGCTTGCTCCGGGACAGAATTTACAATGAGCAGTTCTTC. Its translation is CASSLLRDRIYNEQFF.

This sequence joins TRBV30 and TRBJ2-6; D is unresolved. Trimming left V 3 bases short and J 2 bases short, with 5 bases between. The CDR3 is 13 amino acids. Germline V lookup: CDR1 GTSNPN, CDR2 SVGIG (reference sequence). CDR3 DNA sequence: TGTGCCTGGAGCCCCCCTGGGGCCAACGTCCTGACTTTC. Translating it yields CAWSPPGANVLTF.

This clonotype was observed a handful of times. CDR3 sequence reads: CASSITGAVGEQYF. CDR3 bases: TGTGCCAGTAGTATCACAGGGGCGGTGGGGGAGCAGTACTTC. The genes are TRBV19 and TRBJ2-7; 7 bases fit TRBD1. Germline values: CDR1 LNHDA, CDR2 SQIVND (reference sequence). Germline trimming cut 3 bases from V and 7 bases from J; bases unmatched to any gene: 9. The CDR3 loop spans 14 amino acids.

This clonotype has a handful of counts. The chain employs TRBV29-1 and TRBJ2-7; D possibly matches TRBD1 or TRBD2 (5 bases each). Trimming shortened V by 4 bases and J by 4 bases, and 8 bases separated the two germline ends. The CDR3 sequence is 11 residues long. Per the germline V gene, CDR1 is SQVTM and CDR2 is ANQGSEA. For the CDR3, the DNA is TGCAGCGTTGGGTGGGGGTACGAGCAGTACTTC. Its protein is CSVGWGYEQYF.

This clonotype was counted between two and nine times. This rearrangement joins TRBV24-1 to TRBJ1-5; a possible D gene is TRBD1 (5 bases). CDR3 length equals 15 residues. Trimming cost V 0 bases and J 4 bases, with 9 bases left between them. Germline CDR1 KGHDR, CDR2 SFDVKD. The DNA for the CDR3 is TGTGCCACCAGTGATTTGCTGGGGGGTAATCAGCCCCAGCATTTT. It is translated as CATSDLLGGNQPQHF.

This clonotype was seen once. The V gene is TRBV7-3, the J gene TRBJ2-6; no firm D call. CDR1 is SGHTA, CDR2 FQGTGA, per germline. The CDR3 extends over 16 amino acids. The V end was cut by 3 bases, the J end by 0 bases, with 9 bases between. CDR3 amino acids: CASSLGPSSGANVLTF. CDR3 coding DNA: TGTGCCAGCAGCTTGGGTCCCAGCTCTGGGGCCAACGTCCTGACTTTC.

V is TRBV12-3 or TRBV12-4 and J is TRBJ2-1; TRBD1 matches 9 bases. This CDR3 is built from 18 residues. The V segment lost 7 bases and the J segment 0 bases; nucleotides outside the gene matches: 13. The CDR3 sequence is CASNRGTGLGSSYNEQFF. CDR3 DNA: TGTGCCAGCAACCGGGGGACAGGGTTGGGGAGCTCCTACAATGAGCAGTTCTTC.

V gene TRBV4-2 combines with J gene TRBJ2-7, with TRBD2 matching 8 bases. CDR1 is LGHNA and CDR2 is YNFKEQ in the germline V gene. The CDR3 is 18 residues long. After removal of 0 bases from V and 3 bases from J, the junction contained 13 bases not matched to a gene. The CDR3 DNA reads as TGTGCCAGCAGCCAAGAGCAGAGCGGGAGTTCCCTTTTCTACGAGCAGTACTTC. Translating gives CASSQEQSGSSLFYEQYF.

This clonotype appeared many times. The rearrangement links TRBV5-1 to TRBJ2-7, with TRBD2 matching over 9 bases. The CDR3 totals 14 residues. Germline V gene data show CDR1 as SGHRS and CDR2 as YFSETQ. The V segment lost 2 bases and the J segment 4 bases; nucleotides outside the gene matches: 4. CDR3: CASSFATSGYEQYF. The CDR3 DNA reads TGCGCCAGCAGCTTCGCCACTAGCGGGTACGAGCAGTACTTC.

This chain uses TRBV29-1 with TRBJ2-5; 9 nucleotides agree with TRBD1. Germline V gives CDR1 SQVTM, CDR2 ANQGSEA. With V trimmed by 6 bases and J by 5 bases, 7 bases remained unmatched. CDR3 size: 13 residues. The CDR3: CSVEQTGGETQYF. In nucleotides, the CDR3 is TGCAGCGTCGAACAGACAGGGGGGGAGACCCAGTACTTC.

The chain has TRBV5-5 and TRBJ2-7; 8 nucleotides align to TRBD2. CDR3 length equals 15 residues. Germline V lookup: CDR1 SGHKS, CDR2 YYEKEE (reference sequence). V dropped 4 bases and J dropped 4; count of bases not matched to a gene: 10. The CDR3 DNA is TGTGCCAGCAGCGCGGGGCGACTAGCGTTGTACGAGCAGTACTTC. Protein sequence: CASSAGRLALYEQYF.

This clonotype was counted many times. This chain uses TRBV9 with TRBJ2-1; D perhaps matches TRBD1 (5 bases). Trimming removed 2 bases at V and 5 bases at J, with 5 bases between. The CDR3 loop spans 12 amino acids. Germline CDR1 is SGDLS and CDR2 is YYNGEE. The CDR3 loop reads CASSVRDNEQFF. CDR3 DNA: TGTGCCAGCAGCGTCAGGGACAATGAGCAGTTCTTC.

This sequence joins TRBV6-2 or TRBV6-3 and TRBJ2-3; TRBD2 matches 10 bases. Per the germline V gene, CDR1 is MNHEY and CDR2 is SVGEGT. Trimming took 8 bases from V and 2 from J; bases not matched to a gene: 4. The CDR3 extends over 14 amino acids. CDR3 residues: CASGLAGVTDTQYF. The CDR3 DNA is TGTGCCAGCGGCCTAGCGGGAGTCACAGATACGCAGTATTTT.

CDR3 amino acids: CASSSTGGKSPLHF. DNA for the CDR3: TGTGCCAGCAGCTCGACAGGGGGTAAATCACCCCTCCACTTT. The chain carries TRBV7-3 and TRBJ1-6; 9 bases are shared with TRBD1. V was pared by 4 bases and J by 10 bases, with 5 bases of the junction left unmatched. From germline, CDR1 is SGHTA and CDR2 FQGTGA. The CDR3 has 14 amino acids.

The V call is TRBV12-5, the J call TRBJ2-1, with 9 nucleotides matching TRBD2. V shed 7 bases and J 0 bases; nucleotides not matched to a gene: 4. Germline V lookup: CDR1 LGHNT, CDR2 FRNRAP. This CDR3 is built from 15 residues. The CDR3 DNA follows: TGTGCTAGTGCCCCACTAGCGGGCTCCTACAATGAGCAGTTCTTC. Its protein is CASAPLAGSYNEQFF.

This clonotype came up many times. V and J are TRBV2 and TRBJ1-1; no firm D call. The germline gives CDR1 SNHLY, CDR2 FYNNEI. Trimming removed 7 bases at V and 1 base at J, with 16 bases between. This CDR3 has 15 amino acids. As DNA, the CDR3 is TGTGCCAGCACTTTTGAATTGACGGCGAACACTGAAGCTTTCTTT. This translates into CASTFELTANTEAFF.